The 3 T cell receptor beta chains given below trace back to one sample, sequenced in a study of blood T cell repertoires in COVID-19. Some clones are missing from TCRdb's copy, which holds only in-frame ones; the method was immunoSEQ multiplex PCR. The sample lists approximately 200,000 clones, 80% to 90% occurring once. The source material was PBMCs or T cells enriched from blood (not recorded which). The receptors were sampled from a man aged 25 to 40 who had recovered from COVID-19.

Here the CDR3 reads CASSQARDRGHNEQFF. The CDR3 DNA is TGCGCCAGCAGCCAAGCGAGGGACAGGGGCCACAATGAGCAGTTCTTC. The J gene is TRBJ2-1, the V gene TRBV4-1, with TRBD1 matching over 10 bases. There are 16 residues in the CDR3. Germline CDR1 reads MGHRA; CDR2 reads YSYEKL. The V and J ends lost 1 base and 5 bases, in that order; junction bases with no gene match: 5.

V gene TRBV6-1 combines with J gene TRBJ2-7; 7 nucleotides align to TRBD1. V lost 2 bases, J lost 3 bases, and 4 bases stayed unmatched. The CDR3 is 14 amino acids. The V gene's germline CDR1 is MNHNS and CDR2 SASEGT. The CDR3: CASSELTGYYEQYF. The CDR3 bases are TGTGCCAGCAGTGAACTGACAGGGTACTACGAGCAGTACTTC.

The chain carries TRBV6-6 and TRBJ1-1; a weak D match, TRBD1 (5 bases). Trimming removed 5 bases from V and 8 bases from J, with 9 bases in between. Germline CDR1 reads MNHNY; CDR2 reads SVGAGI (reference sequence). This CDR3 comprises 11 residues. The CDR3 DNA reads as TGTGCCAGCAGTGACAGCCTAGAAGCTTTCTTT. The encoded protein is CASSDSLEAFF.